This T cell receptor (beta chain) appears in the sequencing data of a study of blood T cells in healthy people across ages (dated by TCRdb to about 2015). The study in broad terms: In model experiments, template switching captured about one uniquely barcoded TCR beta cDNA molecule for every two T cells. Donors of different ages were randomly distributed across sequencing lanes to avoid experimental bias. Donors were grouped into four age groups: young (average 16 years), middle-aged (about 40), aged (around 60) and long-lived (about 89). For two donors (one aged 18 to 30 and one aged 80 or older), the study analyzed two additional independent replicas of 1 million unique cDNA reads from the same blood draw. The study measured age-related changes in TCR beta repertoire diversity using deep sequencing normalized with unique cDNA molecular identifiers. Overall study outcomes, separate from this receptor: As age increased, observed TCR beta diversity per million T cells dropped in a roughly linear way, and a significant reduction was already evident by age about 40. The percentage of naive T cells measured by flow cytometry correlated strongly with observed TCR beta diversity. Estimates of total diversity based on one million sequenced T cells were regarded as lower bounds and as underestimates. Bulk unsorted PBMC profiling prevented conclusive comparison of naive and antigen-experienced compartments. Compared with the aged group, more naive CD4+ T cells, fewer expanded clones and increased TCR diversity were shown by the long-lived group, suggesting age selection. The CMV infection status of donors was not known, potentially confounding age-related changes in expanded clonotypes.

The 39 donors, aged roughly 6 to 90 years, were systemically healthy Caucasian individuals from Russia. About 9.6 milliliters of peripheral blood were collected from each donor into EDTA-treated Vacutainer tubes. Ficoll-Paque density-gradient centrifugation was used to isolate PBMCs, with at least 7 million per sample. Total RNA, at least 6 micrograms per sample, was extracted from PBMCs with Trizol reagent. For every donor, flow cytometry on a PBMC aliquot measured the percentage of naive CD45RAhigh/CD27high T cells. Per the germline V gene, MGHRA is the CDR1 and YSYEKL is the CDR2. The CDR3 runs 15 amino acids, cysteine and phenylalanine included. Only the CDR3 DNA is retained, 45 bases long and in frame from the first base. On this clonotype: The clone's antigen remains unknown. An end of the junction differs from the germline gene, which may be a read error.

The library came from 5' RACE. Sequencing instrument: Illumina HiSeq 2500. The second PCR ran for about 6 to 12 cycles and used a J-beta primer mix along with a sample-barcoded 5' primer. Each TCR beta cDNA molecule received a unique molecular identifier from a template-switch 5' adaptor carrying 12 random nucleotides. At least 2.5 million CDR3-containing paired-end reads were obtained from each sample. All of the RNA was converted into first-strand cDNA using the Mint cDNA synthesis kit, with a TRBC-specific oligonucleotide serving as the primer. Following uracil-DNA glycosylase treatment, all cDNA underwent a first 18-cycle PCR with the universal primers M1SS and BC2_uni_R. The study's own analysis went as follows. For normalization, 1 million high-quality reads were randomly selected from each sample, with every read carrying a distinct molecular identifier. Instead of being binned into consensus sequences, reads that shared molecular identifiers were thrown out. MiTCR, set to a Q25 quality threshold and the strictest error-elimination algorithm, was used for CDR3 identification, clonotype clustering and error correction. Lower-bound total TCR beta diversity was estimated with a nonparametric unseen species model using Euler transformation. The public sequencing data were trimmed at Q25 with fastp and processed into clonotypes with MiXCR by TCRdb, which kept only in-frame beta chains. Every CDR3 protein is listed once, alongside the most common genes and DNA of its rows. It is TCRdb's table, rather than the study itself, that gives the V and J calls and clone size. Counted in this sample were hundreds of thousands of distinct CDR3 sequences; approximately 44% of them appeared once. Together, the top ten hold approximately 19% of the sample.

The chain joins TRBV4-1 to TRBJ2-7; the D segment could be TRBD1, given 6 matching bases. This receptor was obtained from a man aged 55-75 years in good health. The sample consisted of blood. The CDR3 region has the sequence CASSQVSGHPYERYF. The DNA is as follows: TGCGCCAGCAGCCAAGTGTCGGGACATCCCTACGAGCGGTACTTC.